Sequencing of this T cell receptor beta chain was carried out in a study of T cell responses to AZD1222 COVID-19 vaccine. Study findings and constraints: In a largely white British group with more females than males, clonal diversity was possibly underestimated.

Sequencing used immunoSEQ multiplex PCR; TCRdb keeps in-frame clones, though not all of them. The sample has 140,000 to 150,000 clones, about 93% seen once; the top ten hold approximately 2.1%. Trimming shortened V by 0 bases and J by 0 bases, and 8 bases separated the two germline ends. This CDR3 has 15 amino acids. Germline lookup yields CDR1 SEHNR and CDR2 FQNEAQ (reference sequence). Details on this clone: The target antigen is unknown.

The chain is built from TRBV7-9 and TRBJ1-1; D may be TRBD1 (6 bases). The sequencing used peripheral blood, collected on day 0 of AZD1222 vaccination. The source is an adult in good health. The CDR3: CASSLAPGVNTEAFF. The CDR3 coding sequence is TGTGCCAGCAGCTTAGCCCCAGGGGTGAACACTGAAGCTTTCTTT. The full variable domain, with the rest looked up from reference TRBV7-9 and TRBJ1-1, is DTGVSQNPRHKITKRGQNVTFRCDPISEHNRLYWYRQTLGQGPEFLTYFQNEAQLEKSRLLSDRFSAERPKGSFSTLEIQRTEQGDSAMYLCASSLAPGVNTEAFFGQGTRLTVV.